The sequence of this T cell receptor (beta chain) was determined in a study of blood T cells in healthy people across ages. The study's findings and limits: Donor CMV status, an unknown factor, possibly confounded changes in expanded clonotypes.

Isolation per sample recovered at least 6 million PBMCs. Total RNA extracted from each sample amounted to at least 6 micrograms. Of note for this clonotype: No antigen is known for it.

Sample-barcoded 5' priming and a J-beta primer mix drove a second PCR of about 7 to 12 cycles. TCRdb re-called the 5' RACE reads through MiXCR, storing one row per CDR3 protein. The sample has about 970,000 distinct CDR3 sequences; roughly half are singletons. Trimming stripped 3 bases from V and 3 bases from J, with 19 bases between. The CDR3 loop spans 17 amino acids. The chain carries TRBV12-3 or TRBV12-4 and TRBJ2-3; a possible D gene is TRBD1 (6 bases). Sequenced sample: blood. The sequence derives from an older woman in good health. DNA of the CDR3: TGTGCCAGCAGTTTTTCAAGATCACACAGGGTGACAGATACGCAGTATTTT. Translated, it gives CASSFSRSHRVTDTQYF.